A few counts support the clone carrying this T cell receptor (beta chain). This entry is derived from a study of cytomegalovirus exposure and HLA in healthy donors. CDR1 and CDR2 from the germline V gene are MNHEY and SVGAGI. V shed 6 bases and J shed 7 bases, with 21 bases lying between them. This CDR3 spans 15 amino acids. Primers included in the PCR were 60 Vbeta and 13 Jbeta primers. Assay used: immunoSEQ multiplex PCR; TCRdb lists only in-frame clones, some missing. The sample has about 150,000 clones, 82% seen once. Sequenced sample: PBMCs. This receptor was identified in a woman aged 45 to 65 in good health and CMV-seropositive. This sequence joins TRBV6-5 and TRBJ1-1; D uncertain. The CDR3: CASSLTLPKSYEAFF. CDR3 DNA: TGTGCCAGCAGCCTTACTCTTCCCAAGTCTTATGAAGCTTTCTTT.